This TCR beta chain comes out of a study of T cell repertoires in aging, cancer and after chemotherapy. Amplification of TCR beta used genomic DNA extracted from peripheral blood. Rearranged V-D-J TRB sequences were amplified with a mixed TRB-A/B primer pool. TCRdb ran MiXCR on the multiplex PCR reads and lists one entry per CDR3 protein. The profile shows 2,000 to 2,500 distinct CDR3 sequences, less than 30% of them singletons. The CDR3 length is 13 residues. Trimming shortened V by 7 bases and J by 4 bases, and 11 bases separated the two germline ends. CDR1 is MNHNS and CDR2 is SASEGT in the germline V gene.

The sequenced material came from blood. The TCR originated in a human donor with a solid tumor. V and J are TRBV6-1 and TRBJ2-1, with D perhaps matching TRBD2 (5 bases). In nucleotides, the CDR3 is TGTGCCAGCAACGAGGACTTTTACAATGAGCAGTTCTTC. It translates to CASNEDFYNEQFF.